Presented here are 15 T cell receptor beta chains from one specimen sequenced in a study of PD-1 blockade in mismatch repair-deficient tumors. Data came from immunoSEQ multiplex PCR; TCRdb stores just in-frame clones and leaves some out. This table has around 130,000 clones, around nine tenths appearing once. The sequences come from peripheral blood, collected roughly 70 weeks after starting pembrolizumab. These TCRs come from an adult with mismatch repair-deficient cancer.

J is TRBJ2-3 and V is TRBV5-4; perhaps TRBD2 as D (6 bases). V was pared by 0 bases and J by 4 bases, with 12 bases between. The CDR3 has 15 residues. Looked up from germline, CDR1 is SGHNT and CDR2 is YYREEE (reference sequence). The DNA of the CDR3 is TGTGCCAGCAGCTTGGCGGGAGTGATTGCAGATACGCAGTATTTT. Encoded protein: CASSLAGVIADTQYF.

This chain joins TRBV10-3 and TRBJ1-4, with D unresolved. The V end was cut by 4 bases, the J end by 3 bases, with 6 bases between. Germline CDR1 is ENHRY and CDR2 is SYGVKD. The CDR3 contains 13 residues. CDR3 region: CAISGGSNEKLFF. CDR3 sequence (DNA): TGTGCCATCAGTGGCGGTTCTAATGAAAAACTGTTTTTT.

The chain links TRBV7-2 to TRBJ2-7; 7 nucleotides align to TRBD1. V gave up 0 bases and J gave up 7 bases; unmatched junction bases: 3. The CDR3 consists of 13 residues. Germline assignment: CDR1 SGHTA and CDR2 FQGNSA. The chain's CDR3 is CASSLAGGGEQYF. CDR3 nucleotides: TGTGCCAGCAGCTTAGCAGGGGGCGGGGAGCAGTACTTC.

V and J are TRBV7-9 and TRBJ2-2; tentative D call: TRBD2 (6 bases). This CDR3 has 14 amino acids. CDR1 SEHNR and CDR2 FQNEAQ come from the germline V gene (reference sequence). CDR3 DNA: TGTGCAACCCGACGGGGGTCGAACACCGGGGAGCTGTTTTTT. Encoded protein: CATRRGSNTGELFF. The variable domain in full, completed from reference TRBV7-9 and TRBJ2-2, reads DTGVSQNPRHKITKRGQNVTFRCDPISEHNRLYWYRQTLGQGPEFLTYFQNEAQLEKSRLLSDRFSAERPKGSFSTLEIQRTEQGDSAMYLCATRRGSNTGELFFGEGSRLTVL.

The V and J genes are TRBV29-1 and TRBJ2-1; D remains unclear. Germline lookup yields CDR1 SQVTM and CDR2 ANQGSEA. CDR3 size: 15 residues. Trimming shortened V by 5 bases and J by 1 base, and 15 bases separated the two germline ends. CDR3 region: CSVNIPWASYNEQFF. In nucleotides, the CDR3 is TGCAGCGTTAATATACCGTGGGCGTCCTACAATGAGCAGTTCTTC.

Concerning this clone: The same CDR3 arises from other DNA sequences in this sample as well. This chain joins TRBV27 and TRBJ2-1; unclear D gene. This CDR3 has 11 residues. CDR1 is MNHEY and CDR2 is SMNVEV in the germline V gene (reference sequence). V was cut by 1 base and J by 5 bases, with 0 bases left in between. CDR3 amino acids: CASSLYNEQFF. The CDR3 nucleotides are TGTGCCAGCAGTTTATACAATGAGCAGTTCTTC.

This rearrangement joins TRBV11-2 to TRBJ1-4; D ambiguous. V gave up 0 bases and J gave up 4 bases, with 18 bases separating them. Per germline, CDR1 SGHAT and CDR2 FQNNGV. The CDR3 length is 18 residues. CDR3 sequence (DNA): TGTGCCAGCAGCTTAGATTCATCTCCGGCAGGCCTTAATGAAAAACTGTTTTTT. The encoded protein is CASSLDSSPAGLNEKLFF.

This clone was recorded once. The rearrangement joins TRBV7-9 to TRBJ2-7; 10 bases map to TRBD1. V shed 4 bases, J shed 2 bases, and the junction held 2 bases outside the gene matches. Per the germline V gene, CDR1 is SEHNR and CDR2 is FQNEAQ (reference sequence). There are 14 residues in the CDR3. The CDR3 coding sequence is TGTGCCAGCAGCTCCGGGACAGGGGCCTACGAGCAGTACTTC. Translating gives CASSSGTGAYEQYF.

The chain has TRBV19 and TRBJ2-1; 7 bases are a match to TRBD2. This CDR3 comprises 15 residues. Germline V gene data show CDR1 as LNHDA and CDR2 as SQIVND (reference sequence). V lost 6 bases to trimming and J lost 4 bases; unmatched junction nucleotides: 9. CDR3 nucleotide sequence: TGTGCCAGTAGATTAGCGGGTATCCCTTACAATGAGCAGTTCTTC. This codes for CASRLAGIPYNEQFF.

This clone has just one count. V and J are TRBV7-8 and TRBJ2-4; TRBD2 matches at 10 bases. The germline CDR1 and CDR2 sequences are SGHVS and FQNEAQ. V dropped 5 bases and J dropped 1; count of bases not matched to a gene: 5. This CDR3 contains 16 residues. CDR3 sequence reads: CASSALAGVAKNIQYF. The CDR3 nucleotides are TGTGCCAGCAGCGCCCTAGCGGGAGTTGCCAAAAACATTCAGTACTTC.

The chain combines TRBV4-3 with TRBJ2-1, with TRBD1 matching over 7 bases. J lost 2 bases, V lost 5 bases, and 6 bases had no gene match. The germline V gene encodes CDR1 LGHNA and CDR2 YSLEER. This CDR3 has 15 amino acids. This CDR3 reads CASSVRDSTYNEQFF. The CDR3 DNA reads TGCGCCAGCAGCGTCCGGGACAGCACCTACAATGAGCAGTTCTTC.

The rearrangement links TRBV5-4 to TRBJ2-1; 10 bases map to TRBD2. The germline CDR1 and CDR2 sequences are SGHNT and YYREEE (reference sequence). This CDR3 region has 15 residues. J gave up 4 bases and V 6 bases, and 7 bases lay outside the gene matches. CDR3 residues: CASTSVAGGYNEQFF. In DNA, the CDR3 is TGTGCCAGCACCTCCGTAGCGGGAGGTTACAATGAGCAGTTCTTC.

This clone was counted once. The chain couples TRBV6-5 to TRBJ2-2, with D maybe TRBD1 (6 bases). V lost 5 bases and J lost 0, with 7 bases in between. CDR3 length: 14 residues. Per the germline V gene, CDR1 is MNHEY and CDR2 is SVGAGI. In DNA, the CDR3 is TGTGCCAGCAGTGGGACACCGAACACCGGGGAGCTGTTTTTT. Translated: CASSGTPNTGELFF.

The gene calls are TRBV18 and TRBJ2-4; D gene ambiguous. Between the trimmed V and J ends, which lost 2 bases and 7 bases, there was a span of 12 bases. The CDR3 spans 14 residues. Looked up from germline, CDR1 is KGHSH and CDR2 is LQKENI. The CDR3: CASSPGESRNIQYF. The CDR3 DNA reads as TGTGCCAGCTCACCAGGGGAATCGAGGAACATTCAGTACTTC.

The sample holds a few counts of this clone. The J gene is TRBJ2-1, the V gene TRBV19; D gene unclear. Germline lookup yields CDR1 LNHDA and CDR2 SQIVND (reference sequence). The CDR3 extends over 15 amino acids. Trimming shortened V by 10 bases and J by 2 bases, and 18 bases separated the two germline ends. CDR3 DNA sequence: TGTGCCACCGCAGCACGGCCCTCCACCTACAATGAGCAGTTCTTC. The encoded protein is CATAARPSTYNEQFF.